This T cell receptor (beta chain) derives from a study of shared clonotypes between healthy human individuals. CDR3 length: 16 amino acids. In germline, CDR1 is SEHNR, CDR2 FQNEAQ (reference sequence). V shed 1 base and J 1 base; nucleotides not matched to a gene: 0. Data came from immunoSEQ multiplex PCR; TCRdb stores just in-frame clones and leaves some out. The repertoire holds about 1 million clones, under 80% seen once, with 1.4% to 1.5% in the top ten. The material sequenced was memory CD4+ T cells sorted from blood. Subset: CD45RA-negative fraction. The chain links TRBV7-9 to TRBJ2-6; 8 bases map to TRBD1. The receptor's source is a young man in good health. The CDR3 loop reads CASSLGTGSGANVLTF. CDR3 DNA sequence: TGTGCCAGCAGCTTAGGGACAGGGTCTGGGGCCAACGTCCTGACTTTC.